The 14 T cell receptor beta chains given below trace back to one sample, sequenced in a study of T cell responses to AZD1222 COVID-19 vaccine. Sequencing was performed with immunoSEQ multiplex PCR; in TCRdb, only in-frame clones are kept and a portion is missing. The repertoire has around 130,000 clones, about 88% of them found once; the top ten carry approximately 4.5%. Sequenced material: peripheral blood, taken on day 0 of AZD1222 vaccination. The receptors come from an adult in good health.

The chain uses TRBV6-5 and TRBJ2-7; D unclear. CDR1 is MNHEY and CDR2 is SVGAGI in the germline V gene. The CDR3 loop spans 15 amino acids. Between the trimmed V and J ends, which lost 6 bases and 0 bases, there was a span of 15 bases. The CDR3 here is CASSRTFGNSYEQYF. The CDR3, as DNA: TGTGCCAGCAGCCGCACCTTTGGAAACTCCTACGAGCAGTACTTC.

The chain recombines TRBV27 with TRBJ2-1; D assignment may be TRBD1 or TRBD2 (5 bases each). V was pared by 3 bases and J by 9 bases, with 6 bases between. The CDR3 loop spans 11 amino acids. Per the germline V gene, CDR1 is MNHEY and CDR2 is SMNVEV (reference sequence). The chain's CDR3 is CASSFGAEQFF. CDR3 nucleotides: TGTGCCAGCAGTTTCGGGGCTGAGCAGTTCTTC.

V gene TRBV6-5 combines with J gene TRBJ2-1; D not certain. The CDR3 consists of 12 residues. The germline V gene encodes CDR1 MNHEY and CDR2 SVGAGI. V lost 6 bases to trimming and J lost 3 bases, with 6 bases between them. In DNA, the CDR3 is TGTGCCAGCAGCGAGAACTACAATGAGCAGTTCTTC. This codes for CASSENYNEQFF.

This chain uses TRBV29-1 with TRBJ1-1; D is perhaps TRBD1 (6 bases). The germline gives CDR1 SQVTM, CDR2 ANQGSEA. V lost 0 bases, J lost 6 bases, and 20 bases lay in between. CDR3 length equals 16 residues. CDR3 sequence (DNA): TGCAGCGTTGAAGAACCACCTCGAGGGAGGGGGGCTGAAGCTTTCTTT. It is translated as CSVEEPPRGRGAEAFF. Combining the CDR3 with reference TRBV29-1 and TRBJ1-1 gives the whole variable domain SAVISQKPSRDICQRGTSLTIQCQVDSQVTMMFWYRQQPGQSLTLIATANQGSEATYESGFVIDKFPISRPNLTFSTLTVSNMSPEDSSIYLCSVEEPPRGRGAEAFFGQGTRLTVV.

The V gene is TRBV20-1, the J gene TRBJ2-1; D remains unclear. Per the germline V gene, CDR1 is DFQATT and CDR2 is SNEGSKA (reference sequence). There are 11 residues in the CDR3. Trimming left V 2 bases short and J 7 bases short, with 6 bases between. The CDR3 nucleotides read TGCAGTGCTAGAATCGGGAATGAGCAGTTCTTC. Translation: CSARIGNEQFF.

Points on this clone: Germline is not matched at one junction end, which may reflect a read error. V and J are TRBV7-7 and TRBJ2-7; 7 bases are shared with TRBD1. Per the germline V gene, CDR1 is SSHAT and CDR2 is FNYEAQ (reference sequence). The CDR3 has 16 residues. CDR3 sequence reads: CASSYHPTGAPYEQYF. The DNA of the CDR3 is TGTGCTAGCAGCTATCACCCCACAGGGGCCCCCTACGAGCAGTACTTC.

This sequence joins TRBV6-5 and TRBJ2-7; either TRBD1 or TRBD2 may fit D (6 bases each). V dropped 4 bases and J dropped 7 bases, with 17 bases sitting between them. The CDR3 contains 14 residues. CDR1 and CDR2 from the germline V gene are MNHEY and SVGAGI. CDR3 loop: CASSFGAGGREQYF. The CDR3 DNA reads as TGTGCCAGCAGTTTTGGGGCCGGGGGCAGGGAGCAGTACTTC.

CDR3 DNA: TGTGCCAGCAGTTTAGGACAGGGGGCGCGGGAGCAGTACTTC. Its translation is CASSLGQGAREQYF. The genes are TRBV28 and TRBJ2-7; 11 bases are a match to TRBD1. Germline CDR1 MDHEN, CDR2 SYDVKM. Trimming removed 2 bases from V and 7 bases from J; junction bases left unmatched: 4. The CDR3 runs 14 residues.

The rearrangement uses TRBV6-1 and TRBJ2-1; D tentatively fits TRBD1 or TRBD2 (6 bases each). V gave up 5 bases and J gave up 6 bases, with 17 bases separating them. The CDR3 sequence is 15 residues long. Germline CDR1 and CDR2: MNHNS and SASEGT. CDR3 coding DNA: TGTGCCAGCAGTTTAAGAGGGGGGTTGGGCAATGAGCAGTTCTTC. Its translation is CASSLRGGLGNEQFF.

V is TRBV6-4 and J is TRBJ2-2; D gene unclear. With 1 base removed from V and 3 bases from J, the gap between germline ends came to 3 bases. The CDR3 loop spans 13 amino acids. Germline-derived CDR1 and CDR2 are MRHNA and SNTAGT. The DNA for the CDR3 is TGTGCCAGCAGTGACTACGACACCGGGGAGCTGTTTTTT. Amino acids: CASSDYDTGELFF.

CDR3 sequence (DNA): TGTGCCAGTAGTATCGATCGGGGCGTTAACACTGAAGCTTTCTTT. Translating it yields CASSIDRGVNTEAFF. The genes are TRBV19 and TRBJ1-1; D is possibly TRBD1 (5 bases). The CDR3 spans 15 residues. Germline CDR1 reads LNHDA; CDR2 reads SQIVND (reference sequence). Trimming shortened V by 3 bases and J by 2 bases, and 13 bases separated the two germline ends.

V usage is TRBV2 and J usage is TRBJ2-4; TRBD2 is a possible D gene (6 bases). The germline V gene encodes CDR1 SNHLY and CDR2 FYNNEI. This CDR3 region has 16 residues. V dropped 3 bases and J dropped 8 bases, with 20 bases sitting between them. For the CDR3, the DNA is TGTGCCAGCAGTGAGTGGGGTGGGGAGCGGGCCGACATTCAGTACTTC. Translation gives CASSEWGGERADIQYF.

The sample holds a few counts of this clone. The CDR3 spells CASKLDRLSNYGYTF. CDR3 nucleotide sequence: TGCGCCAGCAAGTTGGACAGGCTCTCTAACTATGGCTACACCTTC. The chain couples TRBV4-1 to TRBJ1-2, with 7 bases identical to TRBD1. This CDR3 comprises 15 residues. Trimming at V came to 7 bases and at J to 0 bases, leaving 8 bases not matched to a gene. CDR1 and CDR2 from the germline V gene are MGHRA and YSYEKL.

V and J are TRBV5-6 and TRBJ1-1; no firm D call. This CDR3 comprises 15 residues. Between the trimmed V and J ends, which lost 4 bases and 1 base, there was a span of 14 bases. The germline V gene encodes CDR1 SGHDT and CDR2 YYEEEE. Here the CDR3 reads CASSLTDTRNTEAFF. In DNA, the CDR3 is TGTGCCAGCAGCCTAACAGACACAAGGAACACTGAAGCTTTCTTT.